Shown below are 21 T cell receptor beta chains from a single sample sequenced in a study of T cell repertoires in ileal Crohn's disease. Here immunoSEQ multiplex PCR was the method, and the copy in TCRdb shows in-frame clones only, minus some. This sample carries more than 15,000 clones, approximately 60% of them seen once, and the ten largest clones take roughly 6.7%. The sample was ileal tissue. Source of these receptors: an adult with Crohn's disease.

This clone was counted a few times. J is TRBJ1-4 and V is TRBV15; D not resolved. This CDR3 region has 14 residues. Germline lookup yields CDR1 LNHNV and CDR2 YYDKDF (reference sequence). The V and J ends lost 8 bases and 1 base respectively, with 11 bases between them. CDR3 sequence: CATGPGRTNEKLFF. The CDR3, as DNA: TGTGCCACCGGTCCGGGGAGAACTAATGAAAAACTGTTTTTT. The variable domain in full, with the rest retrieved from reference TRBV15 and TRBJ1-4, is DAMVIQNPRYQVTQFGKPVTLSCSQTLNHNVMYWYQQKSSQAPKLLFHYYDKDFNNEADTPDNFQSRRPNTSFCFLDIRSPGLGDTAMYLCATGPGRTNEKLFFGSGTQLSVL.

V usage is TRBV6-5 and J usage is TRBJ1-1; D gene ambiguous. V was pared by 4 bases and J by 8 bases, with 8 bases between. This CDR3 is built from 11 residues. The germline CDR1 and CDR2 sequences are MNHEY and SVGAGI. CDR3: CASSSRREAFF. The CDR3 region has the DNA TGTGCCAGCAGTTCTCGGAGAGAAGCTTTCTTT.

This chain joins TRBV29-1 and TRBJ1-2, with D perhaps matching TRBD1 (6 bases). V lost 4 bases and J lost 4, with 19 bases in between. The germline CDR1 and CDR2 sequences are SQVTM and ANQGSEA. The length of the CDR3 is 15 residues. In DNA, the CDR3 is TGCAGCGTTGGACTGGGGGGGGCTCCGGGCTATGGCTACACCTTC. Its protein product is CSVGLGGAPGYGYTF. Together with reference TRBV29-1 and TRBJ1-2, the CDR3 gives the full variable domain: SAVISQKPSRDICQRGTSLTIQCQVDSQVTMMFWYRQQPGQSLTLIATANQGSEATYESGFVIDKFPISRPNLTFSTLTVSNMSPEDSSIYLCSVGLGGAPGYGYTFGSGTRLTVV.

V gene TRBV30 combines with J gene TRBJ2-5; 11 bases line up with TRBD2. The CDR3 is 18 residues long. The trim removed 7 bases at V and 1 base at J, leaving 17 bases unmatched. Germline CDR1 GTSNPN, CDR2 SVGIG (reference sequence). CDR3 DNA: TGTGCCTATTCAGCGGGGTCGCTAGCGGGAGGCCCCCAAGAGACCCAGTACTTC. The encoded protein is CAYSAGSLAGGPQETQYF.

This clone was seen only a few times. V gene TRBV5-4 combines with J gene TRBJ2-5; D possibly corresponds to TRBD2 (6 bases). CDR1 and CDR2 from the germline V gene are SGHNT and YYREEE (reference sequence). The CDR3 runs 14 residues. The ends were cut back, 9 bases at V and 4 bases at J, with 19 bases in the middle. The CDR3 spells CATGTSGVAETQYF. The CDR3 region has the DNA TGTGCCACCGGGACTTCCGGGGTGGCAGAGACCCAGTACTTC.

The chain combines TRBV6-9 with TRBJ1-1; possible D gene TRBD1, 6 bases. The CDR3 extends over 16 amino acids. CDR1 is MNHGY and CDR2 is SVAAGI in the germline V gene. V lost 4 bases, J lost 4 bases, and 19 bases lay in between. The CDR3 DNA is TGTGCCAGCAGTTTCAGGGGAGCCCCGGATGGCACTGAAGCTTTCTTT. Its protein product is CASSFRGAPDGTEAFF.

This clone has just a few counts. The CDR3 loop reads CSVLSSGSETQYF. The DNA of the CDR3 is TGCAGCGTTCTTAGTTCCGGGTCAGAGACCCAGTACTTC. V and J are TRBV29-1 and TRBJ2-5, with D uncertain. Germline V lookup: CDR1 SQVTM, CDR2 ANQGSEA. V was cut by 5 bases and J by 4 bases, with 14 bases left in between. This CDR3 has 13 residues.

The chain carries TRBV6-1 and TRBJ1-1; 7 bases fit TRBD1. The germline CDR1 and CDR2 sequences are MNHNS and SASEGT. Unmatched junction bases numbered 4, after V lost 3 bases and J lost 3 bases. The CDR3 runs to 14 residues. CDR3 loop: CASSDPGQYTEAFF. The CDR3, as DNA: TGTGCCAGCAGTGACCCGGGACAGTACACTGAAGCTTTCTTT.

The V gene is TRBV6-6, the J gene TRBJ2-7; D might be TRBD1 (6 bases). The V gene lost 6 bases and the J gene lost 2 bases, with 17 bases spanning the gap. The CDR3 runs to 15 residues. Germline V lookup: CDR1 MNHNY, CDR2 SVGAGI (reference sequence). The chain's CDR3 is CASSRQGQKTYEQYF. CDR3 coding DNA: TGTGCCAGCAGCCGACAAGGACAGAAAACCTACGAGCAGTACTTC.

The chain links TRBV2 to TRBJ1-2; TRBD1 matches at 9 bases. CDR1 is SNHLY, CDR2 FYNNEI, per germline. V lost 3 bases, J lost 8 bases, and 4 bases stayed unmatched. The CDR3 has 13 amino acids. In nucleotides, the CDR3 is TGTGCCAGCAGTGAGGGGACAGGGCTCGGCTACACCTTC. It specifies CASSEGTGLGYTF.

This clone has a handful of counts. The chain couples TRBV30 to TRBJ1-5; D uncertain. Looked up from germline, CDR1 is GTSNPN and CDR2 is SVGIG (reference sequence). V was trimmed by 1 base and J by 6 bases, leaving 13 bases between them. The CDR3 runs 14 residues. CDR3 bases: TGTGCCTGGAGTGGAACAGTATTTAGTCAGCCCCAGCATTTT. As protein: CAWSGTVFSQPQHF.

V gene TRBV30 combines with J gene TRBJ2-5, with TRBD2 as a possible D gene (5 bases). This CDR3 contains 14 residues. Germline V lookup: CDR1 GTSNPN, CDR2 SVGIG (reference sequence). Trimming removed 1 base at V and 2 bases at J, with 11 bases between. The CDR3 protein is CAWSETTLQETQYF. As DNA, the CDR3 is TGTGCCTGGAGTGAGACTACCTTACAAGAGACCCAGTACTTC.

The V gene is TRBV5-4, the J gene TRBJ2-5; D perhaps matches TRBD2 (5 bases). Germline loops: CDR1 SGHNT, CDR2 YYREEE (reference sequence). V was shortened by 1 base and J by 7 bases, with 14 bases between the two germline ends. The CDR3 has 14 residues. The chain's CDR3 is CASSLTSWEGTQYF. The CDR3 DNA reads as TGTGCCAGCAGCTTGACTAGTTGGGAAGGGACCCAGTACTTC.

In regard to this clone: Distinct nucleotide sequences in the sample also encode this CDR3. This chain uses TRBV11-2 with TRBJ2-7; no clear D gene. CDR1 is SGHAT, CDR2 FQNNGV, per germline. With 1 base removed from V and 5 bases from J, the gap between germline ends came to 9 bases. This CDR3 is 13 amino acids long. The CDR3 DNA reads TGTGCCAGCAGCTTAGGAAGAGGCCACGAGCAGTACTTC. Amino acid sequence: CASSLGRGHEQYF.

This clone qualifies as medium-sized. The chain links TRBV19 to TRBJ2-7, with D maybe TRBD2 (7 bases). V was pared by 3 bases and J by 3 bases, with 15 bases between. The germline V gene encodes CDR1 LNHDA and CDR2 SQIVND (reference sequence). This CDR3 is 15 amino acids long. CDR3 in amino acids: CASSIKGEGRYEQYF. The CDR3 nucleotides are TGTGCCAGTAGTATCAAGGGGGAGGGCCGCTACGAGCAGTACTTC.

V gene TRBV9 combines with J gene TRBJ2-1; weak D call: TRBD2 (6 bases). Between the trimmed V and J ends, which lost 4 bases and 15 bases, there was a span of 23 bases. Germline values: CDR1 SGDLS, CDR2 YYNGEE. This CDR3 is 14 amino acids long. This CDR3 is CASSPRWEASVLFF. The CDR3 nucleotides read TGTGCCAGCAGCCCGCGGTGGGAGGCTAGCGTTCTGTTCTTC.

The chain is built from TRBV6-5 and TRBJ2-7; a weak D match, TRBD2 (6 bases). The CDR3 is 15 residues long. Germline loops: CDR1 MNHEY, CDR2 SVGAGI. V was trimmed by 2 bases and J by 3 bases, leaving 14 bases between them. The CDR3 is CASSYGAGPRYEQYF. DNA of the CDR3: TGTGCCAGCAGTTACGGGGCGGGACCGCGCTACGAGCAGTACTTC.

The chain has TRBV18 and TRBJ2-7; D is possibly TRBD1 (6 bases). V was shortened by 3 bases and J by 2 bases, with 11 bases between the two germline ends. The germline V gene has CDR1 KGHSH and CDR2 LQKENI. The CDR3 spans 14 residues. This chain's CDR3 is CASSPTGLTYEQYF. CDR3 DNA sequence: TGTGCCAGCTCACCCACAGGGTTGACCTACGAGCAGTACTTC.

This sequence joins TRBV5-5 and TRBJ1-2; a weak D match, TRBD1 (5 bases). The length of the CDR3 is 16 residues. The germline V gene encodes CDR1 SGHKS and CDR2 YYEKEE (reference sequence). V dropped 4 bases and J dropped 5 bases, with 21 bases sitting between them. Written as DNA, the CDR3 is TGTGCCAGCAGCCCACAGGTGGGGCGGGGCGAATATGGCTACACCTTC. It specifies CASSPQVGRGEYGYTF.

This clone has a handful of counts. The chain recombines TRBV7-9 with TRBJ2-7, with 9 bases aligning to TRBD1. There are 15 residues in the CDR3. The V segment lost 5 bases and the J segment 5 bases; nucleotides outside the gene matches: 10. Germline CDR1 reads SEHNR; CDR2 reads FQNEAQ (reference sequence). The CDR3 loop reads CASSLGTGRDHEQYF. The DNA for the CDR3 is TGTGCCAGCAGCCTCGGGACAGGGAGAGATCACGAGCAGTACTTC.

The CDR3 nucleotides are TGTGCCTGGAGTTCGACAGGCATCTATGGCTACACCTTC. This encodes CAWSSTGIYGYTF. This chain connects TRBV30 to TRBJ1-2; a possible D gene is TRBD1 (6 bases). CDR1 is GTSNPN, CDR2 SVGIG, per germline (reference sequence). This CDR3 has 13 residues. Trimming removed 2 bases at V and 4 bases at J, with 11 bases between.